This T cell receptor beta chain was recorded in a study of T cells in Graves' hyperthyroidism and ophthalmopathy. About the research overall: Peripheral blood was obtained at initial diagnosis, preceding any treatment.

The study based diagnoses on clinical symptoms, serum thyroxine and TRAb, thyroid ultrasound and orbital computed tomography. Whole-study results and caveats: Most thyroid clonotypes with frequency above 0.001 were detected in blood. Stable hyperthyroidism was separated from ophthalmopathy by a model based on 13 V-J features.

CDR3 length equals 12 residues. Germline CDR1 MNHEY, CDR2 SMNVEV (reference sequence). V shed 4 bases and J shed 4 bases, with 8 bases lying between them. This clonotype rates as medium-sized. No antigen is known for it. The investigators amplified TCR beta CDR3 regions from RNA transcripts. The TCR CDR3 was amplified in a first-round RT-PCR using the HTBI primer set. TCRdb reanalysed the multiplex PCR reads using MiXCR and keeps one entry per CDR3 protein. The data contain over 250,000 distinct CDR3 sequences, roughly 22% of them singletons. The material sequenced was blood. The sequence derives from a man aged 25 to 45 with Graves' ophthalmopathy. The chain uses TRBV27 and TRBJ2-7; no firm D call. CDR3 in amino acids: CASSSKVYEQYF. In DNA, the CDR3 is TGTGCCAGCAGTTCGAAGGTATACGAGCAGTACTTC.